This passage covers 3 T cell receptor beta chains from one sample sequenced in a study of blood T cell repertoires in COVID-19. Libraries were prepared by immunoSEQ multiplex PCR; TCRdb keeps only in-frame clonotypes and omits some of them. The table has fewer than 95,000 clones, 90% seen once. Sequenced input: peripheral blood. The origin of the receptors is a woman older than 75 with acute or convalescent COVID-19.

V and J are TRBV5-1 and TRBJ1-4, with a possible D match to TRBD1 (5 bases). With 4 bases removed from V and 7 bases from J, the gap between germline ends came to 14 bases. CDR1 is SGHRS, CDR2 YFSETQ, per germline. The CDR3 has 14 amino acids. CDR3 nucleotides: TGCGCCAGCAGCCTCGGGGGGTCTGGTGAAAAACTGTTTTTT. Translating it yields CASSLGGSGEKLFF.

The V gene is TRBV27, the J gene TRBJ2-3, with a tentative D call TRBD2 (5 bases). Deletions cut 5 bases from V and 4 bases from J, with 19 bases between. In germline, CDR1 is MNHEY, CDR2 SMNVEV (reference sequence). This CDR3 region has 16 residues. CDR3 nucleotides: TGTGCCAGCAGTACTGTCGGGGAGAGCAACGCAGATACGCAGTATTTT. Protein product: CASSTVGESNADTQYF.

The V and J genes are TRBV5-5 and TRBJ1-1; 10 nucleotides agree with TRBD1. Germline CDR1 SGHKS, CDR2 YYEKEE (reference sequence). CDR3 size: 16 residues. V trimming: 0 bases; J trimming: 1 base; junction bases outside the gene matches: 3. The CDR3 nucleotides read TGTGCCAGCAGCTTGGCTGGACAGGGGGGGAACACTGAAGCTTTCTTT. Its protein product is CASSLAGQGGNTEAFF. Filled out from reference TRBV5-5 and TRBJ1-1, the complete variable domain reads DAGVTQSPTHLIKTRGQQVTLRCSPISGHKSVSWYQQVLGQGPQFIFQYYEKEERGRGNFPDRFSARQFPNYSSELNVNALLLGDSALYLCASSLAGQGGNTEAFFGQGTRLTVV.